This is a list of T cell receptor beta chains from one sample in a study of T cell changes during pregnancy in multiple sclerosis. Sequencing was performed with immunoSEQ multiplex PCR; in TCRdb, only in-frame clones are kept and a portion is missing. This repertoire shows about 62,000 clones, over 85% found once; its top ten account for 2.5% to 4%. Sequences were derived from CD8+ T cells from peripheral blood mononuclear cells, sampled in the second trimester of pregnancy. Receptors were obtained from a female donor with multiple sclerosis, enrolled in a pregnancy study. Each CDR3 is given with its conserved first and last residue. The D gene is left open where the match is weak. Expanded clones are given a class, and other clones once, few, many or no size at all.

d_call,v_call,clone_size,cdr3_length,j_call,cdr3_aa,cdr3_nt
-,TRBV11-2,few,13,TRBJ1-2,CASSLGQLYGYTF,TGTGCCAGCAGCTTAGGACAGCTCTATGGCTACACCTTC
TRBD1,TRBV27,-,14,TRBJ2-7,CASSLQGATYEQYF,TGTGCCAGCAGTTTACAGGGGGCCACCTACGAGCAGTACTTC
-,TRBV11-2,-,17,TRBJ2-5,CASSLGRASADQETQYF,TGTGCCAGCAGCTTAGGCAGGGCTAGCGCCGACCAAGAGACCCAGTACTTC
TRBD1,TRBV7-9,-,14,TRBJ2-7,CASSPGTGTYEQYF,TGTGCCAGCAGCCCCGGGACAGGGACCTACGAGCAGTACTTC
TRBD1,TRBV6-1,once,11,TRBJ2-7,CASSEGTGGRF,TGTGCCAGCAGTGAAGGGACAGGGGGGCGCTTC
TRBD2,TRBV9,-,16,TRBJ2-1,CASSVGASGNYNEQFF,TGTGCCAGCAGCGTAGGTGCTAGCGGGAACTACAATGAGCAGTTCTTC
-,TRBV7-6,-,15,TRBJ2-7,CASSSTAGATYEQYF,TGTGCCAGCAGCTCGACGGCGGGGGCGACCTACGAGCAGTACTTC
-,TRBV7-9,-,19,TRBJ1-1,CASSLEGIGPRSGRTEAFF,TGTGCCAGCAGCTTAGAAGGGATAGGGCCGCGGAGTGGGAGGACTGAAGCTTTCTTT
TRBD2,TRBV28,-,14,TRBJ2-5,CASSRGLGGETQYF,TGTGCCAGCAGTCGAGGACTAGGAGGGGAGACCCAGTACTTC
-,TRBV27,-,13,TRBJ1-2,CASSGITGYGYTF,TGTGCCAGCAGTGGGATTACAGGGTACGGCTACACCTTC
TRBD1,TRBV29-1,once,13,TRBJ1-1,CSVRTGKNTEAFF,TGCAGCGTCCGGACAGGAAAGAACACTGAAGCTTTCTTT
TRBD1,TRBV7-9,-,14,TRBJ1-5,CASSEGQSNQPQHF,TGTGCCAGCAGCGAGGGACAGAGCAATCAGCCCCAGCATTTT
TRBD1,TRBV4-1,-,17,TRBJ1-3,CASSQVLGQGAGNTIYF,TGCGCCAGCAGCCAAGTCCTCGGACAGGGGGCTGGAAACACCATATATTTT
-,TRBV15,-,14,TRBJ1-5,CATSRDRGSQPQHF,TGTGCCACCAGCAGAGATAGGGGTTCTCAGCCCCAGCATTTT
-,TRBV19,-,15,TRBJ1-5,CASSIGGNGNQPQHF,TGTGCCAGTAGTATCGGGGGGAATGGGAATCAGCCCCAGCATTTT
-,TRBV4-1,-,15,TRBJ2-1,CASSQDGSDYNEQFF,TGCGCCAGCAGCCAAGACGGGAGCGACTACAATGAGCAGTTCTTC
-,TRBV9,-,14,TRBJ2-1,CASSGVASDNEQFF,TGTGCCAGCAGCGGGGTGGCTAGCGACAATGAGCAGTTCTTC
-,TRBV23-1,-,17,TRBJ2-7,CASTREVADLFAREQYF,TGCGCCAGCACCCGAGAGGTCGCGGATTTATTCGCCCGCGAGCAGTACTTC
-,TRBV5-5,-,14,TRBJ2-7,CASSPTMTSYEQYF,TGTGCCAGCAGCCCGACTATGACCTCCTACGAGCAGTACTTC
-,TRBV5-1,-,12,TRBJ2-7,CASSLTGNEQYF,TGCGCCAGCAGCTTGACAGGGAACGAGCAGTACTTC
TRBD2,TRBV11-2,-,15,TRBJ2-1,CASSLFPSGYNEQFF,TGTGCCAGCAGCTTATTCCCTAGCGGTTACAATGAGCAGTTCTTC
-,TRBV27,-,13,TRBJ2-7,CASSLSGAYEQYF,TGTGCCAGCAGTTTAAGCGGCGCCTACGAGCAGTACTTC
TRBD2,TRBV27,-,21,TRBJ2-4,CASSSAPPGLAGGLLKNIQYF,TGTGCCAGCAGTTCCGCCCCCCCCGGACTAGCGGGAGGGTTACTCAAAAACATTCAGTACTTC
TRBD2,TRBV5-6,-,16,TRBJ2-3,CASSLVALAGTDTQYF,TGTGCCAGCAGCTTGGTAGCGCTAGCGGGCACAGATACGCAGTATTTT
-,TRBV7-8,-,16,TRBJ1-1,CASSLQMESLNTEAFF,TGTGCCAGCAGCTTACAAATGGAGAGTTTGAACACTGAAGCTTTCTTT
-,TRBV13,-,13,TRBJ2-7,CASSLGQGREQYF,TGTGCCAGCAGCTTAGGGCAGGGGCGCGAGCAGTACTTC
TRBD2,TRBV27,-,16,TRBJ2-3,CASSYSPSGRRDTQYF,TGTGCCAGCAGTTATAGTCCTAGCGGGAGGAGGGATACGCAGTATTTT
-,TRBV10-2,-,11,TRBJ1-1,CASSGATEAFF,TGCGCCAGCAGTGGGGCCACTGAAGCTTTCTTT
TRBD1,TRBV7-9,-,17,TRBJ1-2,CASTFSTPGTGYGGYTF,TGTGCCAGCACCTTCTCCACCCCAGGGACAGGGTATGGGGGCTACACCTTC
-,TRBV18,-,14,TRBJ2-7,CASSHLYRTYEQYF,TGTGCCAGCTCACATTTATACAGGACCTACGAGCAGTACTTC
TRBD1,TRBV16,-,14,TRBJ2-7,CASSPGRQGEEQYF,TGTGCCAGCAGCCCAGGGCGACAGGGAGAGGAGCAGTACTTC
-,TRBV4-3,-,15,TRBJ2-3,CASSQAPRRTDTQYF,TGCGCCAGCAGCCAAGCACCTAGGCGCACAGATACGCAGTATTTT
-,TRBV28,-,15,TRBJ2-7,CASSPIQGSSYEQYF,TGTGCCAGCAGTCCCATTCAGGGGAGCTCCTACGAGCAGTACTTC
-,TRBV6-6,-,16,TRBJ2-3,CASSYVASVSTDTQYF,TGTGCCAGCAGTTACGTCGCTAGCGTTAGCACGGATACGCAGTATTTT
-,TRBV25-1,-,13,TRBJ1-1,CASKRGGDTEAFF,TGTGCCAGCAAAAGGGGTGGGGACACTGAAGCTTTCTTT
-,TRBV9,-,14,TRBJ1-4,CASSVGSGNEKLFF,TGTGCCAGCAGCGTAGGTTCAGGGAATGAAAAACTGTTTTTT
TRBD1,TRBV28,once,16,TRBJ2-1,CASSVSGTDLYNEQFF,TGTGCCAGCAGCGTATCCGGGACAGACCTCTACAATGAGCAGTTCTTC
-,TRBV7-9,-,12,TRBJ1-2,CASSLGGRGYTF,TGTGCCAGCAGCTTAGGGGGGCGAGGCTACACCTTC
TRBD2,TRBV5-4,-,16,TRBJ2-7,CASSRGLAGVAYEQYF,TGTGCCAGCAGCCGCGGACTAGCGGGAGTAGCCTACGAGCAGTACTTC
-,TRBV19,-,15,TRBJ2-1,CASSLDSPLYNEQFF,TGTGCCAGTAGTTTGGACTCCCCCCTCTACAATGAGCAGTTCTTC
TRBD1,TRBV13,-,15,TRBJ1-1,CASSVNRGRNTEAFF,TGTGCCAGCAGCGTAAACAGGGGGCGGAACACTGAAGCTTTCTTT
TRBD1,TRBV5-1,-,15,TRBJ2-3,CASSFGQGSTDTQYF,TGCGCCAGCAGCTTCGGACAGGGGAGCACAGATACGCAGTATTTT